This T cell receptor (beta chain) was sequenced for a study of OX40 agonist ivuxolimab in advanced cancers. Study background: Recorded diagnoses for dose-escalation patients were hepatocellular carcinoma, melanoma, renal cell or head and neck cancer.

This clone was observed a single time. Some clones are missing from TCRdb's copy, which holds only in-frame ones; the method was immunoSEQ multiplex PCR. The sample consists of 65,000 to 95,000 clones, 80% to 95% of them appearing once. The material was CD4+ or CD8+ T cells sorted from blood, obtained in a trial of the OX40 agonist ivuxolimab. This clonotype was obtained from an adult with an advanced solid tumor such as melanoma, head and neck, liver or kidney cancer.

CDR3 nucleotide sequence: TGTGCCAGCAACAGACAGGGGCTAGCGAACACTGAAGCTTTCTTT. Amino acids: CASNRQGLANTEAFF. The V gene is TRBV5-8, the J gene TRBJ1-1; TRBD1 matches at 8 bases. This CDR3 is 15 amino acids long. J gave up 1 base and V 6 bases, and 8 bases lay outside the gene matches. Germline loops: CDR1 SGHTS, CDR2 YDEGEE.